One sample yielded the 11 T cell receptor beta chains listed below, sequenced in a study of CD8+ T cells in alopecia areata. Treatment described: oral pan-JAK inhibitor, 5-10 mg twice daily. RNA extraction was followed by reverse transcription into cDNA, which acted as the sequencing template. Sequencing used immunoSEQ multiplex PCR; TCRdb keeps in-frame clones, though not all of them. The sample consists of some 200,000 clones, about 57% of them appearing once. Sequencing used CD4+ T cells sorted from blood, obtained at week 4, from a patient treated with tofacitinib. The receptors were gathered from a human donor with alopecia areata.

This clone was seen only once. CDR3 protein: CAWSKGQGNTGELFF. For the CDR3, the DNA is TGTGCCTGGAGTAAGGGACAGGGGAACACCGGGGAGCTGTTTTTT. The chain has TRBV30 and TRBJ2-2; 9 bases align to TRBD1. Germline CDR1 and CDR2: GTSNPN and SVGIG (reference sequence). Trimming took 2 bases from V and 1 from J; bases not matched to a gene: 2. The CDR3 runs to 15 residues.

The chain employs TRBV10-3 and TRBJ1-5; 7 positions agree with TRBD1. The CDR3 is 14 amino acids. V shed 4 bases and J 5 bases; nucleotides not matched to a gene: 5. Germline V gene data show CDR1 as ENHRY and CDR2 as SYGVKD. The CDR3 region is CAISGEGAYQPQHF. DNA of the CDR3: TGTGCCATCAGTGGCGAGGGGGCTTATCAGCCCCAGCATTTT.

This clone was counted many times. The chain couples TRBV7-2 to TRBJ2-7; D might be TRBD1 (6 bases). The CDR3 contains 14 residues. Germline assignment: CDR1 SGHTA and CDR2 FQGNSA. Trimming removed 0 bases at V and 4 bases at J, with 10 bases between. The chain's CDR3 is CASSLAPQGYEQYF. The CDR3 nucleotides read TGTGCCAGCAGCTTAGCGCCGCAGGGGTACGAGCAGTACTTC. Filled out from reference TRBV7-2 and TRBJ2-7, the complete variable domain reads GAGVSQSPSNKVTEKGKDVELRCDPISGHTALYWYRQSLGQGLEFLIYFQGNSAPDKSGLPSDRFSAERTGGSVSTLTIQRTQQEDSAVYLCASSLAPQGYEQYFGPGTRLTVT.

This chain links TRBV9 with TRBJ1-2; D remains ambiguous. Germline V lookup: CDR1 SGDLS, CDR2 YYNGEE. Trimming shortened V by 3 bases and J by 2 bases, and 14 bases separated the two germline ends. The CDR3 runs to 15 residues. CDR3 bases: TGTGCCAGCAGCGCCGGAACCATCAAAAACTATGGCTACACCTTC. Translating it yields CASSAGTIKNYGYTF.

The chain carries TRBV15 and TRBJ1-5; no firm D call. The CDR3 contains 14 residues. CDR1 is LNHNV, CDR2 YYDKDF, per germline (reference sequence). The germline V and J ends were trimmed by 0 bases and 7 bases, with 10 bases remaining between them. CDR3 in amino acids: CATSRDFFPQPQHF. CDR3 sequence (DNA): TGTGCCACCAGCAGAGATTTTTTTCCCCAGCCCCAGCATTTT.

In its sample, this clone was seen once. The V and J genes are TRBV30 and TRBJ2-3; 9 bases match TRBD2. This CDR3 has 15 amino acids. Germline CDR1 is GTSNPN and CDR2 is SVGIG (reference sequence). Germline trimming cut 1 base from V and 7 bases from J; bases unmatched to any gene: 9. The chain's CDR3 is CAWSAIAGDGNTQYF. In nucleotides, the CDR3 is TGTGCCTGGAGTGCCATAGCGGGGGACGGAAATACGCAGTATTTT.

The chain recombines TRBV18 with TRBJ2-2, with 9 bases matching TRBD1. Germline V gene sequence: CDR1 KGHSH, CDR2 LQKENI. The CDR3 loop spans 16 amino acids. The trim removed 0 bases at V and 7 bases at J, leaving 6 bases unmatched. This chain's CDR3 is CASSPPGQGLGGELFF. The DNA for the CDR3 is TGTGCCAGCTCACCACCGGGACAGGGTCTAGGCGGGGAGCTGTTTTTT.

The CDR3 DNA sequence: TGCAGCGTTGAAGACCCCCCGGGAGGTGCAAGCACCATATATTTT. Its translation: CSVEDPPGGASTIYF. The chain recombines TRBV29-1 with TRBJ1-3; D not certain. The V and J ends lost 0 bases and 9 bases respectively, with 18 bases between them. Germline V gene lookup returns CDR1 SQVTM and CDR2 ANQGSEA. CDR3 length: 15 residues. The full variable domain, in which reference TRBV29-1 and TRBJ1-3 provide the parts outside the CDR3, is SAVISQKPSRDICQRGTSLTIQCQVDSQVTMMFWYRQQPGQSLTLIATANQGSEATYESGFVIDKFPISRPNLTFSTLTVSNMSPEDSSIYLCSVEDPPGGASTIYFGEGSWLTVV.

The J gene is TRBJ2-7, the V gene TRBV15; a weak D match, TRBD1 (6 bases). CDR3 size: 15 residues. Germline loops: CDR1 LNHNV, CDR2 YYDKDF (reference sequence). V gave up 7 bases and J gave up 3 bases, with 19 bases separating them. As DNA, the CDR3 is TGTGCCACCAAAGAAGAGGGGGACGCGAACTACGAGCAGTACTTC. Its protein product is CATKEEGDANYEQYF.

This clone has just a few counts. J is TRBJ2-1 and V is TRBV18, with D perhaps TRBD1 (6 bases). From germline, CDR1 is KGHSH and CDR2 LQKENI. There are 13 residues in the CDR3. With 2 bases removed from V and 4 bases from J, the gap between germline ends came to 6 bases. Here the CDR3 DNA reads TGTGCCAGCTCACCAGGACAGTACAATGAGCAGTTCTTC. As protein: CASSPGQYNEQFF.

The V call is TRBV10-3, the J call TRBJ2-3; D gene unclear. CDR3 size: 15 residues. The V end was cut by 3 bases, the J end by 4 bases, with 14 bases between. Looked up from germline, CDR1 is ENHRY and CDR2 is SYGVKD. In DNA form, the CDR3 reads TGTGCCATCAGTGAATCAGCGAGCCGGGCAGATACGCAGTATTTT. This gives the protein CAISESASRADTQYF.